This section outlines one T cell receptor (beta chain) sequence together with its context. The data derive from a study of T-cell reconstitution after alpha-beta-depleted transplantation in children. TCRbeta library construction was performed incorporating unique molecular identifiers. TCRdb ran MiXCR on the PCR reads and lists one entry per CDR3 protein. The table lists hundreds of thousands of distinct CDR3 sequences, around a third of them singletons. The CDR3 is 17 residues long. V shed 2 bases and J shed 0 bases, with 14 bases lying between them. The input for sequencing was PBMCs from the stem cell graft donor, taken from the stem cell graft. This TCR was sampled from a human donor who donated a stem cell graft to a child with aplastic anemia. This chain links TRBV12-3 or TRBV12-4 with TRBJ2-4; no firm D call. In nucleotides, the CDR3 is TGTGCCAGCAGTTTAAGGGCAGGAACTCTAGCCAAAAACATTCAGTACTTC. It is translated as CASSLRAGTLAKNIQYF.